These T cell receptor beta chains were read from a single sample in a study of identical twins. From the 5' RACE reads, TCRdb called clonotypes with MiXCR, one entry per CDR3 protein. The data hold about 1.7 million distinct CDR3 sequences, with roughly a third observed a single time. The material sequenced was cord blood. These receptors were obtained from a newborn girl in good health. Both conserved end residues are part of each CDR3. A D gene is named only where the DNA matches it firmly. Size is omitted from some rows. Given values are once, few, many or a class for expanded clones.

j_call v_call d_call clone_size cdr3_nt cdr3_aa
TRBJ2-1 TRBV3-1 TRBD1 - TGTGCCAGCAGCCAGGGCAGGGGGCCAAATGAGCAGTTCTTC CASSQGRGPNEQFF
TRBJ2-1 TRBV13 - - TGTGCCAGCAGTTCGGCCGGGACTGGCTACGGGGGTGAGCAGTTCTTC CASSSAGTGYGGEQFF
TRBJ2-1 TRBV6-2/TRBV6-3 - few TGTGCCAGCAGTTACGGTCAGACCGGCTCCTACAATGAGCAGTTCTTC CASSYGQTGSYNEQFF
TRBJ2-7 TRBV6-1 TRBD2 - TGTGCCAGCAGTGGACGACTAGCGGGGTACTACAATGAGCAGTACTTC CASSGRLAGYYNEQYF
TRBJ2-7 TRBV12-3/TRBV12-4 TRBD2 - TGTGCCAGCAGCCCTAGCGGGAGGAGGTTCAATGAGCAGTACTTC CASSPSGRRFNEQYF
TRBJ2-1 TRBV5-6 - - TGTGCCAGCAGCTTAAGGACTTCTCACGGGGGTGAGCAGTTCTTC CASSLRTSHGGEQFF
TRBJ2-5 TRBV6-5 TRBD2 - TGTGCCAGCAGTTACTCGAGACTAGCGGGATTCCGAGAGACCCAGTACTTC CASSYSRLAGFRETQYF
TRBJ2-7 TRBV10-3 - - TGTGCCATCAGTGAGTTGAGACAAACCGGGACCCGGTACTTC CAISELRQTGTRYF
TRBJ2-3 TRBV20-1 - - TGCAGTGCTAGGGCTAGGGCAGATACGCAGTATTTT CSARARADTQYF
TRBJ2-7 TRBV5-1 - - TGCGCCAGCAGCTTGGGTCTAGCCCCGAGATCCTACGAGCAGTACTTC CASSLGLAPRSYEQYF
TRBJ1-2 TRBV5-1 - once TGCGCCAGCAGCTTGGGAGTACAGATCTATGGCTACACCTTC CASSLGVQIYGYTF
TRBJ2-3 TRBV7-9 - few TGTGCCAGCAGCCCCGCCCATAGGTCGACAGTCTCAGATACGCAGTATTTT CASSPAHRSTVSDTQYF
TRBJ2-4 TRBV28 - few TGTGCCAGCAGTTTCGGGAACAGAGGGAGGAACATTCAGTACTTC CASSFGNRGRNIQYF
TRBJ2-2 TRBV12-3/TRBV12-4 - - TGTGCCAGCAGTTTAAGTCTGGGGCCGAAAAACACCGGGGAGCTGTTTTTT CASSLSLGPKNTGELFF
TRBJ1-4 TRBV10-2 - - TGCGCCAGCCGGGCCTCTAATGAAAAGCGGTTTTTT CASRASNEKRFF
TRBJ2-5 TRBV29-1 TRBD1 - TGCAGCGTTGAAGTCCGGGACAGGGGTATAGAGACCCGGTACTTC CSVEVRDRGIETRYF
TRBJ2-1 TRBV6-2/TRBV6-3 - few TGTGCCAGCAGTTACTCGATCAGTAGGAGCTCCTACAATGAGCAGTTCTTC CASSYSISRSSYNEQFF
TRBJ2-7 TRBV20-1 TRBD1 many TGCAGTGCTTCCGGGACAGGGAGCTCCTACGAGCAGTACTTC CSASGTGSSYEQYF
TRBJ2-4 TRBV7-9 - - TGTGCCAGCAGCCCGAATCAGGGGAACATTCAGTACTTC CASSPNQGNIQYF
TRBJ2-7 TRBV11-2 TRBD1 - TGTGCCAGCAGCCAGGGGACAGCCCCCTACGAGCAGTACTTC CASSQGTAPYEQYF
TRBJ2-1 TRBV20-1 - few TGCAGTGCTAGAGAGTTAGTCGATGAGCAGTTCTTC CSARELVDEQFF
TRBJ1-5 TRBV10-3 - few TGTGCCAGCGCCCGACAGAACAATCAGCCCCAGCATTTT CASARQNNQPQHF
TRBJ2-1 TRBV4-1 - few TGCGCCAGCAGCCGGATGAGTGGTACTGAGCAGTTCTTC CASSRMSGTEQFF
TRBJ1-2 TRBV18 - few TGTGCCAGCTCACCACTCTCCCAGTGGGTAAACTATGGCTACACCTTC CASSPLSQWVNYGYTF
TRBJ1-2 TRBV12-3/TRBV12-4 - - TGTGCCAGCAGTCCTAACAGACAGGACTATGGCTACACCTTC CASSPNRQDYGYTF
TRBJ2-7 TRBV2 - - TGTGCCAGCAGTGATATAGGGAATGAGCAGTACTTC CASSDIGNEQYF
TRBJ2-5 TRBV11-1 - once TGTGCCAGCAGCCCTTCGGCGGAATCCTACAATGAGCAGTACTTC CASSPSAESYNEQYF
TRBJ1-4 TRBV5-1 - - TGCGCCAGCAGCTTCGCGGTCGCGGGAGAAAAACTGTTTTTT CASSFAVAGEKLFF